These 30 T cell receptor beta chains were sequenced from one sample in a study of T cells expressing NK-cell markers. TCRdb reprocessed the 5' RACE reads; each CDR3 protein has one entry and no DNA is given. The sample's table shows 400,000 to 550,000 distinct CDR3 sequences. Sequenced: blood T cells: a sorted CD56 or NKG2C T cell subset, CD4+ or CD8+ T cells, or bulk PBMC T cells (not recorded which). The receptors were sampled from a woman between 18 and 70 years old in good health.

The V gene is TRBV19, the J gene TRBJ2-1; TCRdb's D gene call, TRBD2, goes unchecked for lack of DNA. CDR1 and CDR2 (germline): LNHDA, SQIVND (reference sequence). CDR3 length: 14 residues. The CDR3 is CASSVGLAVYEQFF.

The rearrangement links TRBV4-3 to TRBJ2-7; TCRdb lists TRBD2, though no DNA is available to test this call. This CDR3 region has 16 residues. Germline V gene lookup returns CDR1 LGHNA and CDR2 YSLEER. This CDR3 reads CASRHELTGGLYEQYF.

This rearrangement joins TRBV12-3 or TRBV12-4 to TRBJ2-1; the TCRdb D gene call, TRBD2, has no DNA to confirm it. This CDR3 has 16 amino acids. CDR3 loop: CASSPLDFQINNEQFF.

This chain joins TRBV12-3 or TRBV12-4 and TRBJ2-5; TCRdb calls TRBD2, which cannot be checked without DNA. This CDR3 region has 14 residues. The CDR3 loop is CASGASGGAETQYF.

This rearrangement joins TRBV6-1 to TRBJ2-5; TCRdb's D call of TRBD1 is untestable without DNA. The CDR3 is 16 residues long. The germline gives CDR1 MNHNS, CDR2 SASEGT. The CDR3 reads CASSPWTGVIQETQYF.

V and J are TRBV11-2 and TRBJ2-2; the TRBD2 assignment by TCRdb is unverifiable without DNA. The CDR3 runs 20 residues. Germline CDR1 and CDR2: SGHAT and FQNNGV. The CDR3 reads CASSASPLGLAANYAGELFF.

The rearrangement uses TRBV7-3 and TRBJ2-3; the TCRdb call, TRBD2, lacks DNA for checking. Germline CDR1 SGHTA, CDR2 FQGTGA. The CDR3 consists of 18 residues. The CDR3 sequence is CASSLGVWSGTSTDTQYF.

This chain uses TRBV12-3 or TRBV12-4 with TRBJ1-5; TCRdb's assignment of TRBD1 cannot be checked, as there is no DNA. The CDR3 runs to 16 residues. CDR3 amino acids: CASNTGGQIGNQPQHF.

This rearrangement joins TRBV6-1 to TRBJ1-2. CDR1 and CDR2 from the germline V gene are MNHNS and SASEGT. The CDR3 is 13 amino acids. The CDR3: CASSAGRHYGYTF.

This chain connects TRBV7-9 to TRBJ2-5; TCRdb calls TRBD2, which cannot be checked without DNA. The CDR3 spans 17 residues. Per germline, CDR1 SEHNR and CDR2 FQNEAQ (reference sequence). CDR3 in amino acids: CASSLGTARAFQETQYF.

The chain links TRBV10-3 to TRBJ1-5. The CDR3 is 12 residues long. Looked up from germline, CDR1 is ENHRY and CDR2 is SYGVKD. The CDR3 reads CAISGSNQPQHF.

The rearrangement links TRBV4-2 to TRBJ1-5; the D gene TCRdb calls, TRBD1, cannot be checked with no DNA. This CDR3 region has 16 residues. The V gene's germline CDR1 is LGHNA and CDR2 YNFKEQ. The CDR3 here is CASSQEAGVPNQPQHF.

The V gene is TRBV5-1, the J gene TRBJ2-5; TCRdb designates TRBD2, a call that cannot be tested without DNA. The germline gives CDR1 SGHRS, CDR2 YFSETQ. This CDR3 comprises 16 residues. The CDR3 here is CASSLGFTAGVETQYF.

The V gene is TRBV12-3 or TRBV12-4, the J gene TRBJ1-2; there is no DNA to check the TCRdb D call of TRBD1. This CDR3 contains 15 residues. The CDR3 here is CASSFLRIPYYGYTF.

The CDR3: CSASDYGGTGELFF. The chain is built from TRBV20-1 and TRBJ2-2; with no DNA, the TCRdb D assignment of TRBD2 cannot be verified. The germline CDR1 and CDR2 sequences are DFQATT and SNEGSKA (reference sequence). This CDR3 is built from 14 residues.

V gene TRBV10-3 combines with J gene TRBJ2-3; TCRdb gives TRBD2 as the D gene, but with no DNA this cannot be confirmed. The CDR3 covers 17 residues. Germline CDR1 and CDR2: ENHRY and SYGVKD. This CDR3 is CAISESTAGGVTDTQYF.

The rearrangement uses TRBV19 and TRBJ2-1; TCRdb lists TRBD2, though no DNA is available to test this call. The CDR3 runs 15 residues. Per germline, CDR1 LNHDA and CDR2 SQIVND (reference sequence). The CDR3 here is CASSILTSGRNEQFF.

The chain employs TRBV28 and TRBJ2-3; the TCRdb call, TRBD2, lacks DNA for checking. The germline CDR1 and CDR2 sequences are MDHEN and SYDVKM. The CDR3 runs 15 residues. Here the CDR3 reads CASSSGRGATDTQYF.

V and J are TRBV9 and TRBJ2-5; as DNA is missing, the TRBD2 call by TCRdb cannot be tested. CDR1 and CDR2 from the germline V gene are SGDLS and YYNGEE. The CDR3 is made up of 15 amino acids. Here the CDR3 reads CASSPGLAGVETQYF.

This chain joins TRBV7-9 and TRBJ1-1; the TCRdb D gene call, TRBD1, has no DNA to confirm it. This CDR3 spans 13 amino acids. Germline CDR1 and CDR2: SEHNR and FQNEAQ (reference sequence). The CDR3 sequence: CATTLAGGTEAFF.

The V gene is TRBV18, the J gene TRBJ2-3. The germline V gene has CDR1 KGHSH and CDR2 LQKENI. The CDR3 loop spans 15 amino acids. CDR3 sequence: CASSPPTLGSDTQYF.

V and J are TRBV7-2 and TRBJ2-2. The length of the CDR3 is 13 residues. In germline, CDR1 is SGHTA, CDR2 FQGNSA. The CDR3 region is CASSSTRTGELFF.

This chain joins TRBV20-1 and TRBJ2-1; TCRdb designates TRBD2, a call that cannot be tested without DNA. Germline V gene sequence: CDR1 DFQATT, CDR2 SNEGSKA (reference sequence). This CDR3 contains 16 residues. CDR3: CSAPRPGTSGGYEQFF.

The CDR3 reads CASSPREGNSGNTIYF. The J gene is TRBJ1-3, the V gene TRBV18. CDR1 is KGHSH, CDR2 LQKENI, per germline. The CDR3 totals 16 residues.

This chain connects TRBV6-4 to TRBJ2-7; checking the TCRdb D call of TRBD2 is not possible without DNA. From germline, CDR1 is MRHNA and CDR2 SNTAGT. The CDR3 has 14 amino acids. The CDR3 reads CASSDGAGSYEQYF.

J is TRBJ2-5 and V is TRBV5-1; the D call of TRBD2 rests on TCRdb alone, since no DNA is present to check it. The germline CDR1 and CDR2 sequences are SGHRS and YFSETQ. The CDR3 runs 16 residues. The CDR3 loop reads CASSVLAGGPTETQYF.

The gene calls are TRBV29-1 and TRBJ2-2; TCRdb's D call of TRBD1 is untestable without DNA. The CDR3 loop spans 15 amino acids. Germline loops: CDR1 SQVTM, CDR2 ANQGSEA. The CDR3 reads CSVERQGTGTGELFF.

The rearrangement uses TRBV24-1 and TRBJ2-3; TCRdb picks TRBD2, but there is no DNA to check that call. Germline V gene data show CDR1 as KGHDR and CDR2 as SFDVKD. CDR3 length: 15 residues. The CDR3: CATSETGENTDTQYF.

The chain joins TRBV5-1 to TRBJ1-2. The CDR3 sequence is 14 residues long. Per germline, CDR1 SGHRS and CDR2 YFSETQ. The chain's CDR3 is CASRGGGEFYGYTF.

CDR3 residues: CASSNIGTSGNSYNEQFF. V and J are TRBV9 and TRBJ2-1; TCRdb's D call of TRBD2 is untestable without DNA. CDR3 length equals 18 residues. Germline loops: CDR1 SGDLS, CDR2 YYNGEE.